Below, 14 T cell receptor beta chains from the same sample are listed, as sequenced in a study of shared clonotypes between healthy human individuals. Positively selected for CCR7, the CD45RO-negative cells used as naive CD8 cells excluded terminally differentiated effector memory CD45RA+ cells. Data came from immunoSEQ multiplex PCR; TCRdb stores just in-frame clones and leaves some out. The sample holds approximately 810,000 clones; almost 95% are singletons and the top ten take 24%. Sequencing input: naive CD8+ T cells sorted from blood. These receptors were obtained from a man aged 25-45 years in good health.

In regard to this clone: This specimen includes other DNA sequences encoding the same CDR3. The chain links TRBV9 to TRBJ1-1, with 7 bases aligning to TRBD1. The CDR3 length is 13 residues. Germline trimming cut 3 bases from V and 4 bases from J; bases unmatched to any gene: 3. CDR1 SGDLS and CDR2 YYNGEE come from the germline V gene. The CDR3 region is CASSEGGGTEAFF. The DNA for the CDR3 is TGTGCCAGCAGCGAAGGGGGCGGCACTGAAGCTTTCTTT.

This chain links TRBV29-1 with TRBJ1-2; D might be TRBD1 (5 bases). V lost 2 bases to trimming and J lost 2 bases, with 12 bases between them. This CDR3 region has 14 residues. Germline assignment: CDR1 SQVTM and CDR2 ANQGSEA. CDR3 amino acids: CSVERGGTNYGYTF. Written as DNA, the CDR3 is TGCAGCGTTGAAAGGGGTGGCACCAACTATGGCTACACCTTC.

A word on this clone: Other DNA sequences in this sample translate to the same CDR3. This rearrangement joins TRBV9 to TRBJ2-2; possibly TRBD2 for D (6 bases). Germline V CDR1 and CDR2: SGDLS, YYNGEE. The CDR3 contains 15 residues. The germline V and J ends were trimmed by 0 bases and 2 bases, with 8 bases remaining between them. CDR3 sequence (DNA): TGTGCCAGCAGCGTAGGAGGGACTAACACCGGGGAGCTGTTTTTT. This gives the protein CASSVGGTNTGELFF.

This chain uses TRBV7-9 with TRBJ2-7; 9 bases agree with TRBD1. The V gene end was trimmed by 4 bases and the J gene end by 2 bases; junction bases not matched to a gene: 9. The CDR3 runs to 16 residues. CDR1 SEHNR and CDR2 FQNEAQ come from the germline V gene (reference sequence). CDR3 sequence: CASSWSGTGRPYEQYF. CDR3 nucleotides: TGTGCCAGCAGCTGGTCCGGGACAGGGCGACCCTACGAGCAGTACTTC.

The V call is TRBV25-1, the J call TRBJ2-1; TRBD2 matches at 12 bases. Germline V gene lookup returns CDR1 MGHDK and CDR2 SYGVNS. The CDR3 is 17 residues long. V was pared by 4 bases and J by 0 bases, with 4 bases of the junction left unmatched. CDR3 in DNA: TGTGCCAGCAGTGGACCGACTAGCGGGAGCTCCTACAATGAGCAGTTCTTC. It yields the protein CASSGPTSGSSYNEQFF.

The chain recombines TRBV15 with TRBJ1-1; weak D call: TRBD1 (5 bases). Germline V gene lookup returns CDR1 LNHNV and CDR2 YYDKDF (reference sequence). Trimming stripped 5 bases from V and 0 bases from J, with 13 bases between. The CDR3 is 15 amino acids. The CDR3 DNA reads as TGTGCCACCAGCTCGGCCCGGGGCCTGAACACTGAAGCTTTCTTT. This codes for CATSSARGLNTEAFF.

The V call is TRBV6-4, the J call TRBJ1-3, with 10 bases identical to TRBD1. The J segment lost 8 bases and the V segment lost 2 bases, leaving 6 bases of the junction unmatched. The CDR3 contains 15 residues. Germline V gene sequence: CDR1 MRHNA, CDR2 SNTAGT. Here the CDR3 reads CASSDETGGADTIYF. The CDR3 DNA sequence: TGTGCCAGCAGTGACGAGACAGGGGGCGCGGACACCATATATTTT.

The chain is built from TRBV10-1 and TRBJ2-5; perhaps TRBD2 as D (5 bases). CDR1 WNHNN and CDR2 SYGVQD come from the germline V gene (reference sequence). The CDR3 is 14 amino acids. The germline V and J ends were trimmed by 1 base and 4 bases, with 10 bases remaining between them. The CDR3 loop reads CASSELSGRETQYF. CDR3 sequence (DNA): TGCGCCAGCAGTGAGTTAAGTGGGAGAGAGACCCAGTACTTC.

A few counts support this clone. The gene calls are TRBV6-5 and TRBJ2-1; D gene ambiguous. V shed 6 bases and J shed 5 bases, with 11 bases lying between them. CDR3 length: 13 amino acids. Germline V lookup: CDR1 MNHEY, CDR2 SVGAGI. For the CDR3, the DNA is TGTGCCAGCAGCGGAAGAGTGGACAATGAGCAGTTCTTC. The encoded protein is CASSGRVDNEQFF.

This rearrangement joins TRBV27 to TRBJ2-7; no reliable D call. Trimming took 3 bases from V and 6 from J, leaving 12 bases between them. The germline CDR1 and CDR2 sequences are MNHEY and SMNVEV (reference sequence). The length of the CDR3 is 13 residues. The chain's CDR3 is CASSFYSLGEQYF. In DNA, the CDR3 is TGTGCCAGCAGTTTTTACTCACTGGGCGAGCAGTACTTC.

The chain has TRBV7-8 and TRBJ2-3; D is uncertain. The germline V and J ends were trimmed by 8 bases and 5 bases, with 20 bases remaining between them. The CDR3 sequence is 15 residues long. Germline V lookup: CDR1 SGHVS, CDR2 FQNEAQ. The chain's CDR3 is CASVTSRGFGDTQYF. CDR3 bases: TGTGCCAGCGTAACCTCGAGAGGCTTTGGAGATACGCAGTATTTT.

This clone was recorded once. The chain carries TRBV5-5 and TRBJ2-5, with a tentative D call TRBD1 (5 bases). Looked up from germline, CDR1 is SGHKS and CDR2 is YYEKEE (reference sequence). The CDR3 has 14 residues. V was shortened by 3 bases and J by 11 bases, with 20 bases between the two germline ends. Written as DNA, the CDR3 is TGTGCCAGCAGCTCCGGCTCAGGGCCGGATCTTCAGTACTTC. Translation: CASSSGSGPDLQYF.

This chain joins TRBV7-9 and TRBJ2-5; TRBD1 might be the D (7 bases). CDR3 length: 17 amino acids. The V end was cut by 5 bases, the J end by 1 base, with 20 bases between. Germline CDR1 and CDR2: SEHNR and FQNEAQ (reference sequence). For the CDR3, the DNA is TGTGCCAGCAGCCCATGGCCCAGGGGGACTTTCCAAGAGACCCAGTACTTC. Its protein product is CASSPWPRGTFQETQYF. Variable domain in full (rest from reference TRBV7-9 and TRBJ2-5): DTGVSQNPRHKITKRGQNVTFRCDPISEHNRLYWYRQTLGQGPEFLTYFQNEAQLEKSRLLSDRFSAERPKGSFSTLEIQRTEQGDSAMYLCASSPWPRGTFQETQYFGPGTRLLVL.

This clone was found a few times. At the DNA level, this CDR3 is encoded by other sequences in the same sample as well. The chain combines TRBV4-1 with TRBJ2-7; the match to TRBD1 covers 8 bases. With V trimmed by 0 bases and J by 3 bases, 4 bases remained unmatched. The CDR3 covers 15 residues. Germline assignment: CDR1 MGHRA and CDR2 YSYEKL. CDR3 DNA sequence: TGCGCCAGCAGCCAAGATGGACAGGGCTACTACGAGCAGTACTTC. It specifies CASSQDGQGYYEQYF.